What follows are 20 T cell receptor beta chains derived from one specimen sequenced in a study of cytomegalovirus exposure and HLA in healthy donors. A multiplex PCR was run with 60 Vbeta primers and 13 Jbeta primers. Using immunoSEQ multiplex PCR, the repertoire was profiled, and TCRdb retains in-frame clones only, with some absent. The sample lists about 100,000 clones, 85% occurring once. The sequencing input was PBMCs. These TCRs come from a man younger than 40 in good health and CMV-seronegative.

The J gene is TRBJ1-2, the V gene TRBV21-1; TRBD1 is the table's D call and was not checked against the DNA. TRBV21-1 is a listed pseudogene. The CDR3 totals 16 residues. CDR3 sequence (DNA): TGTGCCAGCAGCAAAGCTCGACAGGGGAATTTAGATGGCTACACCTTC. Translation gives CASSKARQGNLDGYTF.

The chain joins TRBV28 to TRBJ2-7, with 16 bases aligning to TRBD2. CDR1 and CDR2 from the germline V gene are MDHEN and SYDVKM. The CDR3 runs 20 residues. With V trimmed by 1 base and J by 4 bases, 13 bases remained unmatched. The chain's CDR3 is CASSLLAGAGLAGGGYEQYF. Here the CDR3 DNA reads TGTGCCAGCAGTTTATTAGCCGGGGCGGGACTAGCGGGAGGGGGATACGAGCAGTACTTC.

The table lists this clone with a few counts. This chain uses TRBV5-4 with TRBJ2-5; TRBD1 might be the D (5 bases). The germline CDR1 and CDR2 sequences are SGHNT and YYREEE (reference sequence). The length of the CDR3 is 15 residues. V was trimmed by 5 bases and J by 2 bases, leaving 16 bases between them. The DNA for the CDR3 is TGTGCCAGCAGACGGTGGATCGGACATCAAGAGACCCAGTACTTC. This gives the protein CASRRWIGHQETQYF.

In nucleotides, the CDR3 is TGTGCCAGCAGCATCCTAGCGGGGGCCTACAATGAGCAGTTCTTC. Amino acid sequence: CASSILAGAYNEQFF. The V call is TRBV7-3, the J call TRBJ2-1, with TRBD2 matching 10 bases. Looked up from germline, CDR1 is SGHTA and CDR2 is FQGTGA. Unmatched junction bases numbered 3, after V lost 5 bases and J lost 2 bases. The CDR3 contains 15 residues.

V gene TRBV15 combines with J gene TRBJ2-5, with 10 positions matching TRBD2. V shed 2 bases and J 6 bases; nucleotides not matched to a gene: 6. This CDR3 has 15 residues. Germline CDR1 and CDR2: LNHNV and YYDKDF (reference sequence). CDR3 sequence (DNA): TGTGCCACCAGCAGATTAGCGGGGGGCGAGAAGACCCAGTACTTC. Translating it yields CATSRLAGGEKTQYF.

The gene calls are TRBV4-2 and TRBJ2-5; D possibly corresponds to TRBD2 (6 bases). The CDR3 loop spans 15 amino acids. V shed 0 bases and J shed 7 bases, with 15 bases lying between them. CDR1 LGHNA and CDR2 YNFKEQ come from the germline V gene. The CDR3 nucleotides are TGTGCCAGCAGCCAAGATCCTACTAGCTATGCGACCCAGTACTTC. Protein product: CASSQDPTSYATQYF.

The V and J genes are TRBV7-9 and TRBJ1-1; the D is unclear. Germline V lookup: CDR1 SEHNR, CDR2 FQNEAQ (reference sequence). Deletions cut 5 bases from V and 5 bases from J, with 15 bases between. The CDR3 runs to 14 residues. The CDR3 loop is CASSLLLAGTEAFF. The CDR3 coding sequence is TGTGCCAGCAGCCTACTTCTTGCGGGGACTGAAGCTTTCTTT. Based on the CDR3 plus reference TRBV7-9 and TRBJ1-1, the full variable domain is DTGVSQNPRHKITKRGQNVTFRCDPISEHNRLYWYRQTLGQGPEFLTYFQNEAQLEKSRLLSDRFSAERPKGSFSTLEIQRTEQGDSAMYLCASSLLLAGTEAFFGQGTRLTVV.

The chain has TRBV9 and TRBJ2-7, with a possible D match to TRBD2 (6 bases). The CDR3 runs to 16 residues. The germline CDR1 and CDR2 sequences are SGDLS and YYNGEE. Between the trimmed V and J ends, which lost 0 bases and 4 bases, there was a span of 17 bases. For the CDR3, the DNA is TGTGCCAGCAGCGTAGAAGGAGGGGTAGGGTCGTACGAGCAGTACTTC. It encodes CASSVEGGVGSYEQYF.

As DNA, the CDR3 is TGTGCCAGCAGTCCACTCAAGTATCAGCCCCAGCATTTT. Protein product: CASSPLKYQPQHF. The J gene is TRBJ1-5, the V gene TRBV6-5; D uncertain. The germline V gene has CDR1 MNHEY and CDR2 SVGAGI. V lost 5 bases and J lost 5, with 10 bases in between. This CDR3 is 13 amino acids long.

The chain couples TRBV4-3 to TRBJ2-7; no reliable D call. The V gene lost 0 bases and the J gene lost 0 bases, with 9 bases spanning the gap. CDR1 is LGHNA, CDR2 YSLEER, per germline. The CDR3 consists of 15 residues. The CDR3 DNA follows: TGCGCCAGCAGCCAAGATTTGGGCAGCTCCTACGAGCAGTACTTC. This encodes CASSQDLGSSYEQYF.

The CDR3 is CASSLGGLAGAITDTQYF. CDR3 nucleotide sequence: TGTGCCAGCAGCTTAGGAGGACTAGCGGGAGCGATCACAGATACGCAGTATTTT. The genes are TRBV7-3 and TRBJ2-3, with 13 bases aligning to TRBD2. The CDR3 contains 18 residues. Germline-derived CDR1 and CDR2 are SGHTA and FQGTGA. The V and J ends lost 2 bases and 2 bases, in that order; junction bases with no gene match: 7.

The V and J genes are TRBV30 and TRBJ2-1; TRBD2 matches 11 bases. The V segment lost 1 base and the J segment 7 bases; nucleotides outside the gene matches: 3. Germline V gene lookup returns CDR1 GTSNPN and CDR2 SVGIG (reference sequence). This CDR3 is 14 amino acids long. The CDR3 loop is CAWSEGLAENEQFF. For the CDR3, the DNA is TGTGCCTGGAGTGAGGGACTAGCGGAAAATGAGCAGTTCTTC.

This chain uses TRBV11-2 with TRBJ2-5; 7 bases match TRBD2. Germline V CDR1 and CDR2: SGHAT, FQNNGV. The ends lost 0 bases at V and 1 base at J; junction bases unmatched: 11. The CDR3 totals 18 residues. The CDR3 sequence: CASSLDPGLAALQETQYF. Written as DNA, the CDR3 is TGTGCCAGCAGCTTAGATCCCGGGCTAGCGGCCCTCCAAGAGACCCAGTACTTC.

The chain joins TRBV4-1 to TRBJ2-3; TRBD2 agrees at 9 bases. CDR1 is MGHRA and CDR2 is YSYEKL in the germline V gene. The CDR3 is 17 residues long. After removal of 0 bases from V and 2 bases from J, the junction contained 6 bases not matched to a gene. The DNA of the CDR3 is TGCGCCAGCAGCCAAGAGTTGAGCGGGGGGTACACAGATACGCAGTATTTT. Translated: CASSQELSGGYTDTQYF.

A single count supports this clone. The chain links TRBV19 to TRBJ1-5; D remains unclear. Germline V CDR1 and CDR2: LNHDA, SQIVND (reference sequence). Trimming took 3 bases from V and 0 from J, leaving 12 bases between them. The CDR3 loop spans 16 amino acids. The chain's CDR3 is CASSMAEPSSNQPQHF. The CDR3, as DNA: TGTGCCAGTAGTATGGCAGAACCTTCTAGCAATCAGCCCCAGCATTTT.

The rearrangement joins TRBV7-6 to TRBJ2-7; D may be TRBD2 (5 bases). This CDR3 region has 15 residues. Trimming removed 2 bases at V and 3 bases at J, with 14 bases between. CDR1 SGHVS and CDR2 FNYEAQ come from the germline V gene. The CDR3 DNA reads TGTGCCAGCAGCTTAAGCTGGAGCGGAGACTACGAGCAGTACTTC. It yields the protein CASSLSWSGDYEQYF.

The genes are TRBV7-2 and TRBJ1-2, with a possible D match to TRBD1 (5 bases). The CDR3 contains 15 residues. Germline-derived CDR1 and CDR2 are SGHTA and FQGNSA. Trimming stripped 1 base from V and 6 bases from J, with 15 bases between. Here the CDR3 DNA reads TGTGCCAGCAGCTTAGATGTCGGCAGGGCGGATGGCTACACCTTC. Its protein product is CASSLDVGRADGYTF.

The chain recombines TRBV9 with TRBJ2-7, with 7 bases lining up with TRBD1. CDR1 and CDR2 (germline): SGDLS, YYNGEE. J gave up 0 bases and V 3 bases, and 3 bases lay outside the gene matches. There are 14 residues in the CDR3. CDR3 loop: CASSAGQHSYEQYF. The DNA of the CDR3 is TGTGCCAGCAGCGCGGGACAGCACTCCTACGAGCAGTACTTC.

This clone has just one count. The chain recombines TRBV11-2 with TRBJ2-6, with 7 bases aligning to TRBD1. This CDR3 comprises 16 residues. CDR1 is SGHAT and CDR2 is FQNNGV in the germline V gene. Trimming took 5 bases from V and 2 from J; bases not matched to a gene: 6. CDR3 nucleotides: TGTGCCAGCAGCCCCCCGGGGACAGCTGGGGCCAACGTCCTGACTTTC. It yields the protein CASSPPGTAGANVLTF.

The chain couples TRBV6-1 to TRBJ1-4; 12 bases line up with TRBD1. The CDR3 runs 15 residues. V was clipped by 5 bases and J by 5 bases; unmatched bases: 3. Germline CDR1 and CDR2: MNHNS and SASEGT. The CDR3 here is CASSWGQGANEKLFF. For the CDR3, the DNA is TGTGCCAGCAGTTGGGGACAGGGGGCGAATGAAAAACTGTTTTTT.